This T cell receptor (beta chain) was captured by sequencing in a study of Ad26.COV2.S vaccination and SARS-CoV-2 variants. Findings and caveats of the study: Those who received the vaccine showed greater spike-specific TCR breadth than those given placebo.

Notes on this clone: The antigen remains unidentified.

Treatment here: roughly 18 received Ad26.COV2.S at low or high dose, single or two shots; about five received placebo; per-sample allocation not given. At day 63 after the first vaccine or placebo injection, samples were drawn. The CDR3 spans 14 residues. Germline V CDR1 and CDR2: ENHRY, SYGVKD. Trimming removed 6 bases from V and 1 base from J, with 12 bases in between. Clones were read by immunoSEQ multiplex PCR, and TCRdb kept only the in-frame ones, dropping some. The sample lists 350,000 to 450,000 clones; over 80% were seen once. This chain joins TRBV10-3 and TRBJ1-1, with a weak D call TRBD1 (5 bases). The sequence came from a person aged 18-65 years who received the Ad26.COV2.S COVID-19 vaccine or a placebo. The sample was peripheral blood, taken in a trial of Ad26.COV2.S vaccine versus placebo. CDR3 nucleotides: TGTGCCATCAGACGAGGGACTTCGAACACTGAAGCTTTCTTT. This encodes CAIRRGTSNTEAFF.